A selection of T cell receptor beta chains follows, all from one sample in a study of breast tumors, draining lymph nodes, adjacent tissues. Each CDR3 protein is one row after TCRdb ran MiXCR on the multiplex PCR reads. This table has some 100,000 distinct CDR3 sequences, about 20% appearing once. Specimen: axillary lymph node tissue. The receptors were gathered from a female donor with breast cancer. Some clones in this sample may be carry-over from other donors' samples. Each CDR3 is given with its conserved first and last residue. The D gene is left open where the match is weak. Not every row has a clone size; where given, it reads once, few, many or a size class.

-	many	TRBV2	TRBJ1-4	12	TGTGCCAGCAGTGTTTCAGGGGATAAACTGTTTTTT	CASSVSGDKLFF
-	many	TRBV6-5	TRBJ1-6	17	TGTGCCAGCAGACCCGACCGTGGGGAGAGGGTAAATTCACCCCTCCACTTT	CASRPDRGERVNSPLHF
-	many	TRBV20-1	TRBJ2-3	15	TGCAGTGCTAGAGACGAGACAGCCGCCTCAGATACGCAGTATTTT	CSARDETAASDTQYF
TRBD2	many	TRBV24-1	TRBJ2-3	16	TGTGCCACCAGTGACCGACTAGCGGGGTCCGCAGATACGCAGTATTTT	CATSDRLAGSADTQYF
TRBD1	many	TRBV20-1	TRBJ1-2	15	TGCAGTGCTAGAAATTTGGGACAGAAAGCTCTATTAGCCGCGTGG	CSARNLGQKALLAAW
TRBD2	-	TRBV10-3	TRBJ2-7	15	TGTGCCATCAGCGGGGGGACTAGCGGGTCCTACGAGCAGTACTTC	CAISGGTSGSYEQYF
-	many	TRBV5-6	TRBJ2-3	13	TGTGCCAGCAGCTTGGGACAGGCAGATACGCAGTATTTT	CASSLGQADTQYF
-	-	TRBV5-4	TRBJ2-3	16	TGTGCCAGCAGCATGGGTGGGAAGACTAGCACAGATACGCAGTATTTT	CASSMGGKTSTDTQYF
TRBD1	many	TRBV11-2	TRBJ1-6	15	TGTGCCAGCAGCCTGGGACAGGGATGGGGTTCACCCCTCCACTTT	CASSLGQGWGSPLHF
-	many	TRBV12-3/TRBV12-4	TRBJ2-7	15	TGTGCCAGCAGCCTCACTGGAAAGGCCCTTTACGAGCAGTACTTC	CASSLTGKALYEQYF
-	many	TRBV3-1	TRBJ2-3	13	TGTGCCAGCAGCTTAAGGGGCACAGATACGCAGTATTTT	CASSLRGTDTQYF
-	many	TRBV20-1	TRBJ2-2	12	TGCAGTGCTAGAGATCTAGCCGGGGAGCTGTTTTTT	CSARDLAGELFF
-	many	TRBV7-9	TRBJ2-5	10	TGTGCCAGTGCGGCGGAGACCCAGTACTTC	CASAAETQYF
-	many	TRBV12-3/TRBV12-4	TRBJ1-4	15	TGTGCCAGCAGTTTAAGGGGACGGAGTAATGAAAAACTGTTTTTT	CASSLRGRSNEKLFF
TRBD1	many	TRBV6-6	TRBJ2-1	15	TGTGCCAGCATCAAGGGGGCCTCGGGGTACAATGAGCAGTTCTTC	CASIKGASGYNEQFF
-	many	TRBV12-3/TRBV12-4	TRBJ1-2	12	TGTGCCAGCAGTGGGGTGCGATATGGCTACACCTTC	CASSGVRYGYTF
-	many	TRBV10-3	TRBJ2-3	14	TGTGCCATCAGTCCGACGGAAAGCACAGATACGCAGTATTTT	CAISPTESTDTQYF
-	-	TRBV30	TRBJ2-5	13	TGTGCCGGTGACCGGGACATATCGGAGACCCAGTACTTC	CAGDRDISETQYF
-	many	TRBV6-5	TRBJ2-7	11	TGTGCCAGCACACAGGGTTACGAGCAGTACTTC	CASTQGYEQYF
TRBD1	many	TRBV10-2	TRBJ1-6	13	TGCGCCAGCAGGGGACAGCCTCTTGAACCCCTCCACTTT	CASRGQPLEPLHF
TRBD2	many	TRBV7-8	TRBJ2-3	18	TGTGCCAGCAGCCCAGGGACTAGCGGGAGGGTTAGCACAGATACGCAGTATTTT	CASSPGTSGRVSTDTQYF
-	-	TRBV19	TRBJ1-1	12	TGTGCCAGTAGTTGGTCAGGTGGTGAAGCTTTCTTT	CASSWSGGEAFF
-	-	TRBV2	TRBJ1-1	14	TGTGCCAGCAGGGGAACGCAGGGGCTGGGCGAAGCTTTCTTT	CASRGTQGLGEAFF
-	many	TRBV5-1	TRBJ2-2	16	TGCGCCAGCAGCTTGGCTATGGGGCAGGGCACCGGGGAGCTGTTTTTT	CASSLAMGQGTGELFF
-	many	TRBV19	TRBJ2-1	16	TGTGCCAGTAGTATAGAAAGTCTAGGCCAAACTAATGAGCAGTTCTTC	CASSIESLGQTNEQFF
TRBD1	many	TRBV19	TRBJ1-3	14	TGTGCCACCGAAGACAGGGTTAAGGGAAACACCATATATTTT	CATEDRVKGNTIYF
-	-	TRBV2	TRBJ2-1	11	TGTGCCAGCGCCTGGGTTATCGGGCAGTTCTTC	CASAWVIGQFF
-	many	TRBV28	TRBJ2-7	11	TGTGCCAGCAGTTTAAGGTCCGAGCAGTACTTC	CASSLRSEQYF
-	many	TRBV7-9	TRBJ1-6	12	TGTGCCAGCAGCTTGAGGAATTCACCCCTCCACTTT	CASSLRNSPLHF